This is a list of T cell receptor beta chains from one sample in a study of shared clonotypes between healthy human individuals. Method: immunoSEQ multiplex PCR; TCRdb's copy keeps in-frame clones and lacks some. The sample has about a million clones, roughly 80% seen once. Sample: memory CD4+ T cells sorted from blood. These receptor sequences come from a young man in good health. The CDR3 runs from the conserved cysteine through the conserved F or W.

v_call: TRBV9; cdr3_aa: CASSGPIRGRAPEQFF
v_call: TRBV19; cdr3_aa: CASSIGGAGGYEQFF
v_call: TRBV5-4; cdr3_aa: CASSQDTIGTGAPRGYTF
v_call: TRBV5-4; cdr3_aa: CASSPRRLAGVDEQFF
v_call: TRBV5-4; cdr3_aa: CASSVDGFSGNTIYF
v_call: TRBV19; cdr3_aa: CASSGGGLAGGYEQYF
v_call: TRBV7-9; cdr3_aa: CASWVYRAGAYEQYF
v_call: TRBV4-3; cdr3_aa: CASSQEGGNSPLHF
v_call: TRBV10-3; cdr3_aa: CAISESTGGGVYGYTF
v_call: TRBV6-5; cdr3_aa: CASSPRGLYGYTF
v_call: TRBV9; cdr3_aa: CASRRTGTPGGYTF
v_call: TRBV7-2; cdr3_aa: CASSLMGRASSTDTQYF
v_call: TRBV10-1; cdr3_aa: CASSPTGIGYEQYF
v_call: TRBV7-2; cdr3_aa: CASSHLTSGSTDTQYF
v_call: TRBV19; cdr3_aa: CASFPQQGARITGELFF
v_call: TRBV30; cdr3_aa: CAWSVQSLTTLHF
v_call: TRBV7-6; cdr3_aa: CASNPIGREETQYF
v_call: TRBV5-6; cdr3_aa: CASSLQGSGNTIYF
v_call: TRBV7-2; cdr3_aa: CASSPAGLSNQPQHF
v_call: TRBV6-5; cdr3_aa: CASSGVSYNEQFF
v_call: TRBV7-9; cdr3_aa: CASSLRTLEETQYF
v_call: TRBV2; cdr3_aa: CASTTDGSSYNEQFF
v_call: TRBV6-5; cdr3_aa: CASSSLTGRGAAFF
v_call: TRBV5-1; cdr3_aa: CATKPGTAVNTEAFF
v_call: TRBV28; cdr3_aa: CASSFPRGQDGYTF
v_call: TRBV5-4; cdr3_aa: CASSWGGARKGNEKLFF
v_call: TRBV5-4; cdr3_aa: CASSEGAYNEQFF
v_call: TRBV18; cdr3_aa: CASSAGTSGTTYEQYF
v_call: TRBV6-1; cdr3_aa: CASTGQGQPQHF
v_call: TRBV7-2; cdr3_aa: CASSADRLGNQPQHF
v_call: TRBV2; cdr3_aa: CASSEGTGSYEQYF
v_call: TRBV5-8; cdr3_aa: CASSLYRTSGNTIYF
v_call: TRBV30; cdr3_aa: CAWGQGSGNTIYF
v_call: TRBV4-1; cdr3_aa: CASSQDAAGGTEAFF
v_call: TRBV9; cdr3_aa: CASSPSGLAGSGEQFF
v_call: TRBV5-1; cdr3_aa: CASSWGPLTSGRSSYNEQFF
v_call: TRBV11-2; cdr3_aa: CASSFGGGARADTQYF
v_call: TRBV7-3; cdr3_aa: CASSLNPGGPLRYF
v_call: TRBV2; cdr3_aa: CASSVGTQNIQYF
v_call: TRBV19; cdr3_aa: CASLIRQGNTEAFF
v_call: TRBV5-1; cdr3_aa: CASSLGLNTEAFF
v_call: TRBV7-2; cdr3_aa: CASSLAGVNNEQFF
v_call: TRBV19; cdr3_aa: CASSTSGTSSGANVLTF
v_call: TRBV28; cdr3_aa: CASSPTGPLSEYF
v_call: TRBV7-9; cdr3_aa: CASSPGLAEQETQYF
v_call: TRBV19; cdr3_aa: CASSRGASADTQYF
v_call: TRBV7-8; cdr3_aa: CASSSGATPYSNQPQHF
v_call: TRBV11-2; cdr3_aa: CASRTGQGADEQYF
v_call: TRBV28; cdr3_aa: CAIPSEWGYNSPLHF
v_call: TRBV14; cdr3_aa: CASSQGLLATQETQYF
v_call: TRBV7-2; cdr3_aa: CASSFTSLAPYEQYF
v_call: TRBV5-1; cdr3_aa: CASSSTSTGLAGQETQYF
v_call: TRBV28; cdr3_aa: CASSPDRGNQPQHF
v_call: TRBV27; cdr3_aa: CASSTMTGKPYGYTF
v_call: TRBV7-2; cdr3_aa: CASSLATGPNQPQHF
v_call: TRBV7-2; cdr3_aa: CASSFWGSGSKNTQYF
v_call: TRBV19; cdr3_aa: CASGVPPGNTQYF
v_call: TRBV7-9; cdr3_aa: CASSLGDSGTNEKLFF
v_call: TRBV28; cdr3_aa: CASSFSSYGYTF